This T cell receptor beta chain appears in the sequencing data of a study of cytomegalovirus exposure and HLA in healthy donors. Points from the study as a whole: In a later analysis, TCR association rates varied by HLA locus: DRB1 most, HLA-C fewest.

In the case of this clone: Its antigen is not known.

Primers included in the PCR were 60 Vbeta and 13 Jbeta primers. Libraries were prepared by immunoSEQ multiplex PCR; TCRdb keeps only in-frame clonotypes and omits some of them. The sample has more than 50,000 clones; the top ten hold 9.5% to 15%. The CDR3 is made up of 14 amino acids. Trimming removed 3 bases from V and 0 bases from J, with 9 bases in between. CDR1 and CDR2 (germline): LNHDA, SQIVND (reference sequence). The sequenced sample consisted of PBMCs. This receptor was taken from a man aged 18 to 30 in good health and CMV-seropositive. The chain recombines TRBV19 with TRBJ2-7; D remains unclear. CDR3 amino acids: CASSIQVSSYEQYF. CDR3 coding DNA: TGTGCCAGTAGTATCCAGGTCTCCTCCTACGAGCAGTACTTC.